This TCR beta chain appears in the sequencing data of a study of early T cells in non-severe SARS-CoV-2 infection. TCRdb re-analysed the 5' RACE reads in MiXCR, keeping a single row per CDR3 protein. The sample yields 30,000 or so distinct CDR3 sequences, approximately 5.6% seen once. Notes on this clonotype: Its antigen is unidentified.

The study, taken as a whole, reports: Private and CD4 specificities were missed by VDJdb matching, which favored anti-spike CD8 responses.

Germline V gives CDR1 SGDLS, CDR2 YYNGEE. The CDR3 contains 16 residues. With 3 bases clipped from V and 5 bases from J, the junction kept 7 bases outside the gene matches. The V call is TRBV9, the J call TRBJ2-2, with TRBD2 identical over 10 bases. Material: whole blood. The clonotype originates from an adult who was a healthcare worker with PCR-confirmed SARS-CoV-2 infection or an uninfected control (not recorded which). The CDR3 is CASSGSLAGVTGELFF. In nucleotides, the CDR3 is TGTGCCAGCAGCGGTTCCCTAGCGGGAGTAACCGGGGAGCTGTTTTTT. Full variable domain (outside the CDR3, taken from reference TRBV9 and TRBJ2-2): DSGVTQTPKHLITATGQRVTLRCSPRSGDLSVYWYQQSLDQGLQFLIQYYNGEERAKGNILERFSAQQFPDLHSELNLSSLELGDSALYFCASSGSLAGVTGELFFGEGSRLTVL.